This T cell receptor beta chain appears in the sequencing data of a study of cytomegalovirus exposure and HLA in healthy donors. A remark on this clone: Its antigen is undetermined.

General study findings and limits: Previously analyzed data showed that most TCR beta V segments were productive at a frequency of about 87% or about 30%. Reports showed the classifier diagnosing cytomegalovirus status with high specificity and sensitivity. A later analysis showed TCR association rates differing by HLA locus, peaking at DRB1 and lowest at HLA-C. Common viral pathogens seemed, in a later analysis, to connect with several of the most significant clusters.

The junction had 7 bases not matched to a gene; V was cut back by 6 bases and J by 5 bases. CDR1 and CDR2 (germline): WNHNN, SYGVQD (reference sequence). This CDR3 is built from 14 residues. The PCR contained 60 Vbeta and 13 Jbeta primers. TCRdb's copy holds only in-frame clones and misses some; the assay was immunoSEQ multiplex PCR. The sample comprises approximately 220,000 clones, 80% to 85% of which are singletons, and roughly 0.75% rests with the top ten. This clonotype was sampled from a boy aged 2 to 10 in good health and CMV-seronegative. This chain connects TRBV10-1 to TRBJ2-3; 8 positions match TRBD2. The sample taken for sequencing was PBMCs. CDR3 in DNA: TGCGCCAGCAGGATTACTAGCGGTGAAGATACGCAGTATTTT. Translation gives CASRITSGEDTQYF.